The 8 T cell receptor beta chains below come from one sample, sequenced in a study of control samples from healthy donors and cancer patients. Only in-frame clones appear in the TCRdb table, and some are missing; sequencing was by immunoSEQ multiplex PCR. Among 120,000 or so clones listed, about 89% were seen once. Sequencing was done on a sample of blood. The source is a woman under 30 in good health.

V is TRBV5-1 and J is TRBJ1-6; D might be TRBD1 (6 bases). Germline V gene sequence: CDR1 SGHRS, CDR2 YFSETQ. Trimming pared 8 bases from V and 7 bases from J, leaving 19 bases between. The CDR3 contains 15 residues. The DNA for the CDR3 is TGCGCCAGTAAGCCGACAGGCGGAGCGAATTCACCCCTCCACTTT. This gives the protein CASKPTGGANSPLHF.

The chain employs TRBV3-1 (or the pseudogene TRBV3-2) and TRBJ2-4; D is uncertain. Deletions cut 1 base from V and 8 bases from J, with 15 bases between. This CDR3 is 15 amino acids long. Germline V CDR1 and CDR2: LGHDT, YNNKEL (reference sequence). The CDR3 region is CASSQGGSGWDIQYF. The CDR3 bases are TGTGCCAGCAGCCAAGGCGGATCAGGATGGGACATTCAGTACTTC.

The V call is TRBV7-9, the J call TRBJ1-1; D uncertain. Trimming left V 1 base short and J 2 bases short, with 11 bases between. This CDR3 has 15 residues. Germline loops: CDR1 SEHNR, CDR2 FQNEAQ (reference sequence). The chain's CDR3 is CASSLGVHVNTEAFF. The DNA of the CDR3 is TGTGCCAGCAGCTTAGGGGTCCACGTAAACACTGAAGCTTTCTTT.

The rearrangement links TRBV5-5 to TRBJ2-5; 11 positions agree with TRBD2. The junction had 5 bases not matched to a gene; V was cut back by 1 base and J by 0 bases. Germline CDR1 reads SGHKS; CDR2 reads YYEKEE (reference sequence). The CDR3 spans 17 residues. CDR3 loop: CASSLTSGSGYQETQYF. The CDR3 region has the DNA TGTGCCAGCAGCTTGACTAGCGGGAGCGGGTACCAAGAGACCCAGTACTTC.

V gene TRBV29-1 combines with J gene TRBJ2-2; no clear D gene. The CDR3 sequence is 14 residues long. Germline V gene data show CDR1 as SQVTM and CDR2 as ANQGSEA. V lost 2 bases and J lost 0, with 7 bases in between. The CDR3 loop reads CSVESRTNTGELFF. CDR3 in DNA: TGCAGCGTTGAAAGTCGGACGAACACCGGGGAGCTGTTTTTT.

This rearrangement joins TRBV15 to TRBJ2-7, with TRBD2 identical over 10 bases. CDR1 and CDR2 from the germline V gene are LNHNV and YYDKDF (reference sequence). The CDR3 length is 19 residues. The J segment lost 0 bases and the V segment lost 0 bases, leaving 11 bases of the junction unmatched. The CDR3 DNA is TGTGCCACCAGCAGAGATCGTCCTAGCGGGAGAGTAAGCTCCTACGAGCAGTACTTC. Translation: CATSRDRPSGRVSSYEQYF.

DNA for the CDR3: TGTGCCAGCAGCCCGACTAGCAATGAGCAGTTCTTC. This codes for CASSPTSNEQFF. This sequence joins TRBV7-8 and TRBJ2-1; weak D call: TRBD2 (6 bases). In germline, CDR1 is SGHVS, CDR2 FQNEAQ. V lost 5 bases, J lost 6 bases, and 8 bases lay in between. The CDR3 covers 12 residues.

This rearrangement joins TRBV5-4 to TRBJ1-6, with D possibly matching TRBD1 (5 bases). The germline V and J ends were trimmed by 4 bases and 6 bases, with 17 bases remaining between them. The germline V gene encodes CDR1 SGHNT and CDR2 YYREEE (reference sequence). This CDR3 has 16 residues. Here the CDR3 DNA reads TGTGCCAGCAGCCTACGGCGGGGCCGTATTAATTCACCCCTCCACTTT. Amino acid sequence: CASSLRRGRINSPLHF.